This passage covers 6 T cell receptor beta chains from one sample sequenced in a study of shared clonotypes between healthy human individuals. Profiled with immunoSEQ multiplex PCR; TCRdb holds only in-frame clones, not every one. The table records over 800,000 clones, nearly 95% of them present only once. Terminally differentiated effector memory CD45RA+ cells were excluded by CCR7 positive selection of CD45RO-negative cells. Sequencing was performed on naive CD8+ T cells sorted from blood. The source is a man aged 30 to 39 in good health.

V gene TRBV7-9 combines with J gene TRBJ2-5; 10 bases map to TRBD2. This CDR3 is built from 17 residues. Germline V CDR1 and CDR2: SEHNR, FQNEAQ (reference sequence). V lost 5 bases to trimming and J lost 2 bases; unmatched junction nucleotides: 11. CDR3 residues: CASSPRPTSGYQETQYF. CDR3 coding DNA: TGTGCCAGCAGCCCCCGTCCGACTAGCGGGTATCAAGAGACCCAGTACTTC.

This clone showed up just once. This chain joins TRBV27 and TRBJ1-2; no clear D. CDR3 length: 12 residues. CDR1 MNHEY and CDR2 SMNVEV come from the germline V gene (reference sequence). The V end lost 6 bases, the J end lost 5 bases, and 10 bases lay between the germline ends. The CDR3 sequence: CASSQGGYGYTF. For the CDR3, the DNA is TGTGCCAGCAGCCAAGGAGGGTATGGCTACACCTTC.

The CDR3 here is CASSFFVGTGMVFQPQHF. The CDR3 DNA reads TGTGCCAGCAGTTTTTTTGTCGGCACAGGGATGGTCTTTCAGCCCCAGCATTTT. V gene TRBV27 combines with J gene TRBJ1-5, with D perhaps matching TRBD1 (6 bases). CDR1 and CDR2 from the germline V gene are MNHEY and SMNVEV (reference sequence). Trimming took off 3 bases at V and 6 bases at J, with 24 bases between the two ends. There are 18 residues in the CDR3.

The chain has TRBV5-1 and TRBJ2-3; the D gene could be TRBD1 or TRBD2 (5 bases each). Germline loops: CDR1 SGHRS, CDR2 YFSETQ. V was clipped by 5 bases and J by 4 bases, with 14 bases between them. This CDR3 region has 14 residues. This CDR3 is CASSGGSVPDTQYF. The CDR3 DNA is TGCGCCAGCAGTGGGGGTAGCGTCCCAGATACGCAGTATTTT.

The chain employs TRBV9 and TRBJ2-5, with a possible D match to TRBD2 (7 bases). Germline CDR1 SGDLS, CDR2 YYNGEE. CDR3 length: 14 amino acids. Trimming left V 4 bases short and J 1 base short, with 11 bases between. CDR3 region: CASSLGGVQETQYF. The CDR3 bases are TGTGCCAGCAGCTTAGGGGGGGTCCAAGAGACCCAGTACTTC. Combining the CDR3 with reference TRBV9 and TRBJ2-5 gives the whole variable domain DSGVTQTPKHLITATGQRVTLRCSPRSGDLSVYWYQQSLDQGLQFLIQYYNGEERAKGNILERFSAQQFPDLHSELNLSSLELGDSALYFCASSLGGVQETQYFGPGTRLLVL.

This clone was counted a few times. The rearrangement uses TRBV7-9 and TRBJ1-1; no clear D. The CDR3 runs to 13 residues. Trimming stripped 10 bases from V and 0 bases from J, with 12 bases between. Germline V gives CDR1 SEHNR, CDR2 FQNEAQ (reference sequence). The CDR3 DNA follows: TGTGCCATCCTGGGATCCATGAACACTGAAGCTTTCTTT. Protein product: CAILGSMNTEAFF.